Listed here are 19 T cell receptor beta chains from one sample, sequenced in a study of cytomegalovirus exposure and HLA in healthy donors. Sequencing used immunoSEQ multiplex PCR; TCRdb keeps in-frame clones, though not all of them. This sample carries about 110,000 clones, under 85% of them seen once, and the ten largest clones take approximately 3%. The material sequenced was PBMCs. These receptors came from a young woman in good health and CMV-seronegative.

CDR3: CASTFGSNQPQHF. The CDR3 nucleotides read TGTGCCAGCACTTTCGGGAGCAATCAGCCCCAGCATTTT. The V call is TRBV2, the J call TRBJ1-5; D gene unclear. Germline V gene data show CDR1 as SNHLY and CDR2 as FYNNEI. CDR3 size: 13 residues. The V and J ends lost 7 bases and 1 base respectively, with 8 bases between them.

The V gene is TRBV6-1, the J gene TRBJ1-2, with 8 nucleotides matching TRBD1. The germline V gene encodes CDR1 MNHNS and CDR2 SASEGT. The CDR3 extends over 15 amino acids. V trimming: 4 bases; J trimming: 3 bases; junction bases outside the gene matches: 7. The CDR3 spells CASSGTGSGDYGYTF. CDR3 nucleotides: TGTGCCAGCAGTGGGACAGGGTCCGGGGACTATGGCTACACCTTC.

The chain carries TRBV7-3 and TRBJ2-7; 7 nucleotides line up with TRBD1. The germline CDR1 and CDR2 sequences are SGHTA and FQGTGA. V dropped 5 bases and J dropped 5; count of bases not matched to a gene: 6. This CDR3 has 13 residues. The CDR3, as DNA: TGTGCCAGCAGCACGAGAGGGGGCAACGAGCAGTACTTC. This gives the protein CASSTRGGNEQYF.

This clone was recorded a few times. This chain connects TRBV7-9 to TRBJ1-6, with TRBD1 as a possible D gene (5 bases). In germline, CDR1 is SEHNR, CDR2 FQNEAQ (reference sequence). The CDR3 totals 15 residues. Trimming pared 2 bases from V and 7 bases from J, leaving 12 bases between. In DNA form, the CDR3 reads TGTGCCAGCAGCTTATGGCAGGGTGAGAATTCACCCCTCCACTTT. This encodes CASSLWQGENSPLHF.

Only one count was recorded for this clone. The gene calls are TRBV18 and TRBJ1-1; the D gene is possibly TRBD1 (6 bases). CDR3 length equals 14 residues. Germline loops: CDR1 KGHSH, CDR2 LQKENI. Trimming removed 3 bases from V and 2 bases from J, with 10 bases in between. The CDR3 region is CASSPTGPNTEAFF. The CDR3 nucleotides read TGTGCCAGCTCACCCACAGGGCCTAACACTGAAGCTTTCTTT.

The rearrangement joins TRBV7-6 to TRBJ2-2; weak D call: TRBD2 (6 bases). V dropped 8 bases and J dropped 0 bases, with 13 bases sitting between them. The CDR3 consists of 15 residues. From germline, CDR1 is SGHVS and CDR2 FNYEAQ. CDR3 DNA sequence: TGTGCCAGCGGGGCGCGGGAATCGAACACCGGGGAGCTGTTTTTT. Protein sequence: CASGARESNTGELFF.

The chain employs TRBV18 and TRBJ1-2; a weak D match, TRBD1 (5 bases). Germline-derived CDR1 and CDR2 are KGHSH and LQKENI. The CDR3 has 12 amino acids. V shed 5 bases and J shed 5 bases, with 9 bases lying between them. CDR3 loop: CASSETVYGYTF. The CDR3 region has the DNA TGTGCCAGCTCAGAGACAGTTTATGGCTACACCTTC.

This clone was observed at least ten times. This chain connects TRBV2 to TRBJ2-7, with D unresolved. Germline V CDR1 and CDR2: SNHLY, FYNNEI. V lost 8 bases, J lost 3 bases, and 8 bases lay in between. The CDR3 sequence is 11 residues long. In DNA form, the CDR3 reads TGTGCCAGCGGGCAAATCTACGAGCAGTACTTC. It encodes CASGQIYEQYF.

This chain connects TRBV19 to TRBJ1-6; D is unclear. The germline V gene has CDR1 LNHDA and CDR2 SQIVND (reference sequence). The CDR3 totals 14 residues. Trimming took 10 bases from V and 5 from J, leaving 15 bases between them. As DNA, the CDR3 is TGTGCCACCTCCCGGGGAGGTAATAATTCACCCCTCCACTTT. Its protein is CATSRGGNNSPLHF.

The genes are TRBV2 and TRBJ2-1, with a tentative D call TRBD1 (5 bases). V dropped 7 bases and J dropped 0 bases, with 13 bases sitting between them. The CDR3 runs to 15 residues. Per the germline V gene, CDR1 is SNHLY and CDR2 is FYNNEI. The CDR3 loop is CASKPMQGSYNEQFF. In DNA form, the CDR3 reads TGTGCCAGCAAACCCATGCAGGGCTCCTACAATGAGCAGTTCTTC. Full variable domain (missing parts from reference TRBV2 and TRBJ2-1): EPEVTQTPSHQVTQMGQEVILRCVPISNHLYFYWYRQILGQKVEFLVSFYNNEISEKSEIFDDQFSVERPDGSNFTLKIRSTKLEDSAMYFCASKPMQGSYNEQFFGPGTRLTVL.

The table lists this clone with a count of one. The J gene is TRBJ2-7, the V gene TRBV4-1; 8 nucleotides line up with TRBD1. Per germline, CDR1 MGHRA and CDR2 YSYEKL. J was trimmed by 2 bases and V by 4 bases; bases with no gene match: 10. This CDR3 has 16 amino acids. The CDR3 nucleotides are TGCGCCAGCAGCCTACTAGCCACAGGGGGTACCTACGAGCAGTACTTC. Its translation: CASSLLATGGTYEQYF.

The CDR3 sequence: CASRPGVTGGEQYF. CDR3 bases: TGCGCCAGCCGACCTGGCGTGACGGGGGGCGAGCAGTACTTC. This rearrangement joins TRBV5-1 to TRBJ2-7; 7 nucleotides align to TRBD2. CDR1 is SGHRS, CDR2 YFSETQ, per germline. V gave up 7 bases and J gave up 6 bases; unmatched junction bases: 13. The CDR3 covers 14 residues.

For the CDR3, the DNA is TGTGCCAGCAGCGTAGCAGGGGTGACCTATAATTCACCCCTCCACTTT. Encoded protein: CASSVAGVTYNSPLHF. This chain joins TRBV9 and TRBJ1-6; possibly TRBD1 for D (6 bases). V shed 0 bases and J shed 2 bases, with 9 bases lying between them. The CDR3 runs to 16 residues. Per the germline V gene, CDR1 is SGDLS and CDR2 is YYNGEE.

This clone came up once. V usage is TRBV19 and J usage is TRBJ1-2; D ambiguous. The CDR3 length is 12 residues. The V gene's germline CDR1 is LNHDA and CDR2 SQIVND (reference sequence). V was clipped by 5 bases and J by 4 bases, with 8 bases between them. The CDR3 sequence is CASSATSYGYTF. The CDR3 DNA sequence: TGTGCCAGTAGTGCAACTTCCTATGGCTACACCTTC.

The V call is TRBV7-2, the J call TRBJ1-3, with 10 bases lining up with TRBD1. The CDR3 runs 15 residues. J lost 7 bases, V lost 3 bases, and 6 bases had no gene match. Germline V gene data show CDR1 as SGHTA and CDR2 as FQGNSA. CDR3 coding DNA: TGTGCCAGCAGCTTGGGACAGGGGATCGAGAACACCATATATTTT. Translating it yields CASSLGQGIENTIYF.

The chain has TRBV19 and TRBJ2-3; TRBD2 is a possible D gene (5 bases). The CDR3 extends over 17 amino acids. Looked up from germline, CDR1 is LNHDA and CDR2 is SQIVND (reference sequence). With 3 bases removed from V and 1 base from J, the gap between germline ends came to 17 bases. The CDR3 sequence: CASSIEGHRGGTDTQYF. CDR3 bases: TGTGCCAGTAGTATCGAGGGCCACCGGGGTGGCACAGATACGCAGTATTTT.

This clone has a handful of counts. This chain connects TRBV28 to TRBJ2-7, with D perhaps matching TRBD1 (5 bases). The length of the CDR3 is 16 residues. Germline CDR1 and CDR2: MDHEN and SYDVKM. Trimming removed 4 bases at V and 0 bases at J, with 16 bases between. CDR3 sequence (DNA): TGTGCCAGCAGTTCACCCAGGGCGGATAGCTCCTACGAGCAGTACTTC. This translates into CASSSPRADSSYEQYF. Full variable domain (missing parts from reference TRBV28 and TRBJ2-7): DVKVTQSSRYLVKRTGEKVFLECVQDMDHENMFWYRQDPGLGLRLIYFSYDVKMKEKGDIPEGYSVSREKKERFSLILESASTNQTSMYLCASSSPRADSSYEQYFGPGTRLTVT.

This clone has just one count. This chain joins TRBV4-1 and TRBJ2-7, with D maybe TRBD1 (6 bases). The germline V gene encodes CDR1 MGHRA and CDR2 YSYEKL. V gave up 0 bases and J gave up 2 bases, with 8 bases separating them. CDR3 length equals 14 residues. In nucleotides, the CDR3 is TGCGCCAGCAGCCAAGATACAGGGACCTACGAGCAGTACTTC. Its translation is CASSQDTGTYEQYF.

The genes are TRBV14 and TRBJ2-3, with TRBD2 identical over 8 bases. J lost 5 bases, V lost 4 bases, and 5 bases had no gene match. Germline V gene lookup returns CDR1 SGHDN and CDR2 FVKESK. This CDR3 has 14 amino acids. The DNA for the CDR3 is TGTGCCAGCAGCCCCGGGGGGGCAGAAGATACGCAGTATTTT. Its translation: CASSPGGAEDTQYF.